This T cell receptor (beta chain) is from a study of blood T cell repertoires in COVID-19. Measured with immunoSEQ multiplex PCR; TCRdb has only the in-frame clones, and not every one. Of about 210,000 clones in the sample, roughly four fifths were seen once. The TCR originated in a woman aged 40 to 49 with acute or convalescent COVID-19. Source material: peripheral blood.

CDR3 protein: CASSFLTGENTEAFF. The CDR3 coding sequence is TGTGCCAGCAGCTTCTTGACAGGGGAAAACACTGAAGCTTTCTTT. The rearrangement joins TRBV13 to TRBJ1-1; 8 positions agree with TRBD1. CDR1 and CDR2 from the germline V gene are PRHDT and FYEKMQ (reference sequence). This CDR3 has 15 residues. J gave up 2 bases and V 3 bases, and 5 bases lay outside the gene matches. The whole variable domain, filled in from reference TRBV13 and TRBJ1-1, reads AAGVIQSPRHLIKEKRETATLKCYPIPRHDTVYWYQQGPGQDPQFLISFYEKMQSDKGSIPDRFSAQQFSDYHSELNMSSLELGDSALYFCASSFLTGENTEAFFGQGTRLTVV.